The clone carrying this TCR beta chain was counted a few times. This entry is derived from a study of blood T cell repertoires in COVID-19. Study details: Some COVID-19 samples were acute and others convalescent; all came from the United States, Italy and Spain. From T cells, B-cell-depleted T cells, or PBMCs came the material, which was cDNA or gDNA.

The CDR3 is made up of 14 amino acids. The V gene lost 4 bases and the J gene lost 8 bases, with 15 bases spanning the gap. Germline V gives CDR1 SGHNT, CDR2 YYREEE (reference sequence). Per the authors' pipeline: For nucleated cells, counts were estimated from reference gene primer amplification. Assay: immunoSEQ multiplex PCR; the TCRdb copy retains only in-frame clones and omits some. V and J calls and clone size are those listed in that table; D and trimming were worked out from the DNA. The sample holds around 70,000 clones, about 80% seen once. The sequencing input was peripheral blood. The chain combines TRBV5-4 with TRBJ2-2, with D maybe TRBD2 (5 bases). The sequence was collected from a human donor in a cohort sampled during active COVID-19. The CDR3 is CASSLRTAAGELFF. The CDR3 DNA is TGTGCCAGCAGCCTTCGGACTGCGGCGGGGGAGCTGTTTTTT.